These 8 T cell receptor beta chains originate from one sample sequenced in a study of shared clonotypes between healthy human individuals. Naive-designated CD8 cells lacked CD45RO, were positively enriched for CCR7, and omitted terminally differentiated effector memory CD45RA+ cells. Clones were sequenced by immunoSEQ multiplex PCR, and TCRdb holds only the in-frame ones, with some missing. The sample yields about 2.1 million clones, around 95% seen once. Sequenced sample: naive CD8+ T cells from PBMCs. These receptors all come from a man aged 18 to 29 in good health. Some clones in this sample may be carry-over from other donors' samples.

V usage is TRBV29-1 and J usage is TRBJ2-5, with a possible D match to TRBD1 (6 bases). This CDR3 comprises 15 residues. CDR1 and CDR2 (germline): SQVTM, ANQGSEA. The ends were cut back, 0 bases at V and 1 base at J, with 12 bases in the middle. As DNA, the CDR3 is TGCAGCGTTGAAGATCCCGGACAGCCCCAAGAGACCCAGTACTTC. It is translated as CSVEDPGQPQETQYF.

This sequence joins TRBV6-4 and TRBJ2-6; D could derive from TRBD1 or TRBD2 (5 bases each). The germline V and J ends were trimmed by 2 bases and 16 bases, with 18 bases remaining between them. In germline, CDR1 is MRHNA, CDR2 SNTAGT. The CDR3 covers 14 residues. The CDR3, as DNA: TGTGCCAGCAGTGACCATGTAGGGACGGGTCCGCTGACTTTC. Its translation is CASSDHVGTGPLTF.

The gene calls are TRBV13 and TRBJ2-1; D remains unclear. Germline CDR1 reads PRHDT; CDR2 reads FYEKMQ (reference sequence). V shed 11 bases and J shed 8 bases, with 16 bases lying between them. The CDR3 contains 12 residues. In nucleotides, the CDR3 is TGTGCCTCAGCACGCCGGTCCTATGAGCAGTTCTTC. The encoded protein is CASARRSYEQFF.

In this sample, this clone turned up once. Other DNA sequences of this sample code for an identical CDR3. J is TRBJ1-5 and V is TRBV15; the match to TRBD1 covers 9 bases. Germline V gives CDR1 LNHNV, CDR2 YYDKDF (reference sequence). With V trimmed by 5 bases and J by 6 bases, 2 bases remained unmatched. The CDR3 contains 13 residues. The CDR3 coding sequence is TGTGCCACCAGCGGGGACAGGGTTCAGCCCCAGCATTTT. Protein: CATSGDRVQPQHF. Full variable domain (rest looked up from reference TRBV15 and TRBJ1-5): DAMVIQNPRYQVTQFGKPVTLSCSQTLNHNVMYWYQQKSSQAPKLLFHYYDKDFNNEADTPDNFQSRRPNTSFCFLDIRSPGLGDTAMYLCATSGDRVQPQHFGDGTRLSIL.

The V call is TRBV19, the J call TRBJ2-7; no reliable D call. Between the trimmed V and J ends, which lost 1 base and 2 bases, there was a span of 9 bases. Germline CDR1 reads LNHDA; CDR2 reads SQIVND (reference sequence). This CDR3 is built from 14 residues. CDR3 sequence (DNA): TGTGCCAGTAGTATAGGCCCGGAAACCTACGAGCAGTACTTC. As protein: CASSIGPETYEQYF.

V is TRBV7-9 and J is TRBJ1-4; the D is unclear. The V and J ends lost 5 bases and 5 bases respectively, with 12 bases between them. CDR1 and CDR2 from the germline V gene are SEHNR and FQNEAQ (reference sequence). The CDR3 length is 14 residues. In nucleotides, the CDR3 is TGTGCCAGCAGCGGCTGGGGAATCAATGAAAAACTGTTTTTT. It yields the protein CASSGWGINEKLFF.

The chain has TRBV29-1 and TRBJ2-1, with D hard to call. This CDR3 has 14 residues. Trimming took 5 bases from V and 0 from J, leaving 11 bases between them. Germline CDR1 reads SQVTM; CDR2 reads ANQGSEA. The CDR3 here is CSVPDKSSYNEQFF. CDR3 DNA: TGCAGCGTTCCTGACAAGAGCTCCTACAATGAGCAGTTCTTC.

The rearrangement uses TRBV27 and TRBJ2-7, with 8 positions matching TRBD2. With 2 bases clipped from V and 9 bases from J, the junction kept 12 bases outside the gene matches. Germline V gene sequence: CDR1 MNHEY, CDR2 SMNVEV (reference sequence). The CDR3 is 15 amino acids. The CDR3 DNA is TGTGCCAGCAGTTTAAGCGGGAGCCCTCTAAGTGTGCAGTACTTC. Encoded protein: CASSLSGSPLSVQYF.